This TCR beta chain was documented in a study of CD8+CD57+ T cells in acquired aplastic anemia. Overall study context: Each DNA sample taken from sorted CD4+ and CD8+ cells came to about 3.2 ug on average. CD4+ cell libraries from healthy donors averaged about 10.8 million reads.

General study points: No significant patient-versus-control difference appeared in CD8+ Simpson's diversity. Patients and controls had in common approximately 28 CD8+ CDR3 sequences.

Genomic DNA, serving as template, underwent TCR beta VDJ and CDR3 profiling. MiXCR, run by TCRdb on the reads, gives a single entry per CDR3 protein. The table has a few hundred thousand distinct CDR3 sequences, roughly 64% seen once; the top ten hold approximately 4%. A single count supports this clonotype. Its antigen remains unknown. Trimming removed 8 bases at V and 1 base at J, with 18 bases between. The germline gives CDR1 MNHNS, CDR2 SASEGT. The CDR3 length is 16 residues. The specimen was sorted CD4+, CD8+, or CD8+CD57+ T cells (not recorded which) from PBMCs. The receptor comes from a human donor in good health, serving as a control. The chain links TRBV6-1 to TRBJ2-4; D is unresolved. The CDR3 loop is CASQRAREGAKNIQYF. CDR3 nucleotide sequence: TGTGCCAGCCAAAGAGCGCGAGAAGGGGCCAAAAACATTCAGTACTTC.